This TCR beta chain was profiled in a study of blood T cell repertoires in COVID-19. Study as a whole: The origin of the acute and convalescent COVID-19 samples was the United States, Italy and Spain. Sources were T cells, B-cell-depleted T cells, or PBMCs; the material itself was cDNA or gDNA.

Germline trimming cut 6 bases from V and 6 bases from J; bases unmatched to any gene: 5. Germline V gives CDR1 SGHDT, CDR2 YYEEEE. The CDR3 has 13 residues. Measured with immunoSEQ multiplex PCR; TCRdb has only the in-frame clones, and not every one. The table has roughly 73,000 clones, around 90% seen once. The sequence came from a man aged 50-59 years with acute or convalescent COVID-19. Sequences were obtained from peripheral blood. The genes are TRBV5-6 and TRBJ2-2; 7 bases map to TRBD1. The CDR3 nucleotides read TGTGCCAGCAACGGACAGGTTGCCGGGGAGCTGTTTTTT. It specifies CASNGQVAGELFF.